Listed here are 12 T cell receptor beta chains from one sample, sequenced in a study of blood T cell repertoires in COVID-19. Repertoires were generated with immunoSEQ multiplex PCR, while TCRdb's copy carries only in-frame clones and drops some. The table includes some 75,000 clones, approximately 84% detected once. Sequenced: peripheral blood. The receptor source for this set is a man aged 50-60 years with COVID-19, enrolled during active disease.

This CDR3 is CASKGGVDNEQFF. The CDR3 DNA is TGCGCCAGCAAAGGCGGGGTGGACAATGAGCAGTTCTTC. The genes are TRBV10-2 and TRBJ2-1, with D perhaps TRBD2 (6 bases). Deletions cut 7 bases from V and 5 bases from J, with 12 bases between. The CDR3 has 13 amino acids. The germline CDR1 and CDR2 sequences are WSHSY and SAAADI.

This clone was counted only a few times. The chain is built from TRBV7-2 and TRBJ2-3; a possible D gene is TRBD2 (6 bases). This CDR3 has 16 amino acids. Germline V gene data show CDR1 as SGHTA and CDR2 as FQGNSA. The V end lost 2 bases, the J end lost 0 bases, and 12 bases lay between the germline ends. The CDR3 reads CASSLRLGGSTDTQYF. CDR3 bases: TGTGCCAGCAGCTTACGACTAGGCGGGAGCACAGATACGCAGTATTTT.

J is TRBJ2-7 and V is TRBV19, with 8 bases that match TRBD2. This CDR3 spans 13 amino acids. From germline, CDR1 is LNHDA and CDR2 SQIVND (reference sequence). V lost 6 bases and J lost 6; bases outside the gene matches: 7. CDR3 nucleotides: TGTGCCAGTAGGCAACTAGCGGCCTCCGAGCAGTACTTC. Protein product: CASRQLAASEQYF.

The chain joins TRBV5-4 to TRBJ2-5, with unresolved D. Trimming cost V 4 bases and J 3 bases, with 16 bases left between them. Germline V gene lookup returns CDR1 SGHNT and CDR2 YYREEE (reference sequence). The CDR3 has 15 residues. The CDR3 loop reads CASSLGVALEETQYF. The CDR3 DNA is TGTGCCAGCAGCCTTGGAGTAGCACTTGAAGAGACCCAGTACTTC.

The chain has TRBV28 and TRBJ2-1; maybe TRBD2 (5 bases). The V and J ends lost 6 bases and 7 bases respectively, with 16 bases between them. CDR1 is MDHEN and CDR2 is SYDVKM in the germline V gene. The CDR3 length is 14 residues. The CDR3 spells CASSRGPERNEQFF. CDR3 bases: TGTGCCAGCAGCCGAGGGCCGGAGAGGAATGAGCAGTTCTTC.

The rearrangement uses TRBV19 and TRBJ2-6; D uncertain. V was cut by 3 bases and J by 0 bases, with 12 bases left in between. Germline V lookup: CDR1 LNHDA, CDR2 SQIVND (reference sequence). The CDR3 covers 17 residues. In nucleotides, the CDR3 is TGTGCCAGTAGTATTGTGACATCGTCCTCTGGGGCCAACGTCCTGACTTTC. Encoded protein: CASSIVTSSSGANVLTF.

The V and J genes are TRBV29-1 and TRBJ2-7; TRBD2 might be the D (6 bases). The V and J ends lost 0 bases and 5 bases respectively, with 11 bases between them. The CDR3 sequence is 13 residues long. Germline assignment: CDR1 SQVTM and CDR2 ANQGSEA. The CDR3 sequence: CSVEDGRSNEQYF. The CDR3 DNA is TGCAGCGTTGAAGACGGGAGAAGCAACGAGCAGTACTTC.

The rearrangement links TRBV7-9 to TRBJ1-2; 7 bases are shared with TRBD1. The length of the CDR3 is 15 residues. With V trimmed by 1 base and J by 4 bases, 6 bases remained unmatched. Germline V gene data show CDR1 as SEHNR and CDR2 as FQNEAQ (reference sequence). The chain's CDR3 is CASSLEGGTAYGYTF. CDR3 bases: TGTGCCAGCAGCTTAGAAGGGGGGACAGCCTATGGCTACACCTTC.

This CDR3 is CASSQGGTYGYTF. CDR3 in DNA: TGTGCCAGCAGCCAAGGGGGCACCTATGGCTACACCTTC. The chain joins TRBV27 to TRBJ1-2, with TRBD1 matching 7 bases. The CDR3 consists of 13 residues. The V and J ends lost 6 bases and 4 bases, in that order; junction bases with no gene match: 5. Germline V gene lookup returns CDR1 MNHEY and CDR2 SMNVEV (reference sequence).

The genes are TRBV7-2 and TRBJ2-5; D possibly corresponds to TRBD2 (5 bases). CDR3 length equals 16 residues. V lost 6 bases, J lost 9 bases, and 26 bases lay in between. Germline V gene data show CDR1 as SGHTA and CDR2 as FQGNSA. The CDR3 reads CASSSYVSGEGVAQYF. The CDR3 DNA is TGTGCCAGCAGTTCATATGTGAGCGGAGAGGGTGTGGCCCAGTACTTC.

The chain employs TRBV7-9 and TRBJ2-3; 9 bases fit TRBD2. Trimming took 10 bases from V and 4 from J; bases not matched to a gene: 9. This CDR3 has 14 residues. Germline V gene lookup returns CDR1 SEHNR and CDR2 FQNEAQ (reference sequence). Here the CDR3 reads CATRAGGRADTQYF. CDR3 nucleotide sequence: TGTGCCACTCGGGCTGGCGGGAGGGCAGATACGCAGTATTTT.

The CDR3 region is CASSPSRGFYNEQFF. The CDR3 bases are TGTGCCAGCAGTCCTTCTAGAGGGTTCTACAATGAGCAGTTCTTC. The chain recombines TRBV25-1 with TRBJ2-1; D is possibly TRBD2 (5 bases). CDR3 size: 15 residues. Trimming left V 5 bases short and J 3 bases short, with 14 bases between. CDR1 and CDR2 from the germline V gene are MGHDK and SYGVNS. The variable domain in full, completed from reference TRBV25-1 and TRBJ2-1, reads EADIYQTPRYLVIGTGKKITLECSQTMGHDKMYWYQQDPGMELHLIHYSYGVNSTEKGDLSSESTVSRIRTEHFPLTLESARPSHTSQYLCASSPSRGFYNEQFFGPGTRLTVL.